The 21 T cell receptor beta chains reported below all come from one sample, sequenced in a study of cytomegalovirus exposure and HLA in healthy donors. 13 Jbeta primers and 60 Vbeta primers were used for the PCR. The assay was immunoSEQ multiplex PCR, and TCRdb's table has in-frame clones only and misses some. The sample includes 110,000 to 150,000 clones, 78% of them seen just once. The sequencing sample was made of PBMCs. All receptors derive from a female donor in good health and CMV-seronegative.

The chain carries TRBV7-8 and TRBJ1-3, with a weak D call TRBD1 (5 bases). The CDR3 is 19 residues long. Trimming took off 1 base at V and 0 bases at J, with 19 bases between the two ends. The germline gives CDR1 SGHVS, CDR2 FQNEAQ. CDR3: CASSLEAMGQYDSGNTIYF. The CDR3 DNA reads TGTGCCAGCAGCTTAGAAGCCATGGGGCAGTATGACTCTGGAAACACCATATATTTT.

The chain has TRBV5-1 and TRBJ2-3, with D possibly TRBD1 on 6 matching bases. V lost 4 bases, J lost 3 bases, and 15 bases lay in between. The V gene's germline CDR1 is SGHRS and CDR2 YFSETQ. CDR3 length: 15 residues. The CDR3 nucleotides are TGCGCCAGCAGCCTGAACTACAGGGTAACAGATACGCAGTATTTT. Its translation is CASSLNYRVTDTQYF.

A few counts support this clone. The chain uses TRBV7-9 and TRBJ2-4; a possible D gene is TRBD2 (5 bases). Per germline, CDR1 SEHNR and CDR2 FQNEAQ (reference sequence). Deletions cut 3 bases from V and 5 bases from J, with 17 bases between. CDR3 length equals 16 residues. The DNA for the CDR3 is TGTGCCAGCAGCTTTCTTGTCACGGGAAGTGAAAACATTCAGTACTTC. Translation gives CASSFLVTGSENIQYF.

The chain is built from TRBV5-6 and TRBJ1-2; D gene ambiguous. The CDR3 is made up of 13 amino acids. Trimming removed 2 bases from V and 4 bases from J, with 9 bases in between. Germline V gene sequence: CDR1 SGHDT, CDR2 YYEEEE. The CDR3 DNA is TGTGCCAGCAGCTTCGGGGAGCCCTATGGCTACACCTTC. This sequence encodes CASSFGEPYGYTF.

V usage is TRBV9 and J usage is TRBJ2-1; the D is unclear. With 1 base removed from V and 0 bases from J, the gap between germline ends came to 5 bases. Germline V gene data show CDR1 as SGDLS and CDR2 as YYNGEE. The CDR3 is 14 residues long. The CDR3 region has the DNA TGTGCCAGCAGCGTAATGAGCTCCTACAATGAGCAGTTCTTC. Translating gives CASSVMSSYNEQFF.

This clone was detected only once. This sequence joins TRBV7-2 and TRBJ1-1; the D is unclear. Germline V lookup: CDR1 SGHTA, CDR2 FQGNSA. The CDR3 extends over 14 amino acids. Trimming shortened V by 1 base and J by 11 bases, and 17 bases separated the two germline ends. As DNA, the CDR3 is TGTGCCAGCAGCTTAGGATGGTACCGCGAGTATGCTTTCTTT. Amino acids: CASSLGWYREYAFF.

The V call is TRBV4-1, the J call TRBJ2-2, with D possibly TRBD2 on 5 matching bases. Trimming shortened V by 4 bases and J by 6 bases, and 9 bases separated the two germline ends. Germline CDR1 reads MGHRA; CDR2 reads YSYEKL. This CDR3 region has 13 residues. Here the CDR3 reads CASSRPGAGELFF. The CDR3 region has the DNA TGCGCCAGCAGCCGCCCCGGGGCCGGGGAGCTGTTTTTT.

This chain uses TRBV6-6 with TRBJ2-3; D not certain. V lost 6 bases and J lost 0, with 7 bases in between. The CDR3 spans 13 residues. CDR1 and CDR2 (germline): MNHNY, SVGAGI (reference sequence). The CDR3 DNA is TGTGCCAGCAGGTCCTATAGCACAGATACGCAGTATTTT. It translates to CASRSYSTDTQYF.

This chain joins TRBV5-4 and TRBJ2-5; 7 bases line up with TRBD1. CDR3 size: 13 residues. Per the germline V gene, CDR1 is SGHNT and CDR2 is YYREEE (reference sequence). V was clipped by 5 bases and J by 3 bases; unmatched bases: 4. The CDR3 DNA follows: TGTGCCAGCAGGGCAGGGACAGAAGAGACCCAGTACTTC. Translating it yields CASRAGTEETQYF.

This clone has more than one count but fewer than ten. V is TRBV19 and J is TRBJ1-1; 9 nucleotides agree with TRBD1. CDR3 length: 18 amino acids. The junction had 17 bases not matched to a gene; V was cut back by 5 bases and J by 4 bases. Germline V gene lookup returns CDR1 LNHDA and CDR2 SQIVND (reference sequence). The CDR3 is CASSRTAGTGRRSTEAFF. In DNA, the CDR3 is TGTGCCAGTAGTCGAACCGCCGGGACAGGGAGAAGGAGCACTGAAGCTTTCTTT. The whole variable domain, remainder taken from reference TRBV19 and TRBJ1-1, is DGGITQSPKYLFRKEGQNVTLSCEQNLNHDAMYWYRQDPGQGLRLIYYSQIVNDFQKGDIAEGYSVSREKKESFPLTVTSAQKNPTAFYLCASSRTAGTGRRSTEAFFGQGTRLTVV.

Details on this clone: The DNA is omitted, as the CDR3 cannot be located on it reliably, and the CDR3 follows TCRdb's listing. This chain joins TRBV6-1 and TRBJ1-5. The germline CDR1 and CDR2 sequences are MNHNS and SASEGT. From its first to its last residue, the CDR3 has 15 amino acids. The CDR3 loop reads CASSTSGGVGQPQHF.

The chain links TRBV2 to TRBJ2-5; 7 bases match TRBD1. The DNA matches TRBJ2-7 better at its end, which makes the J call doubtful. Germline values: CDR1 SNHLY, CDR2 FYNNEI. CDR3 size: 13 residues. CDR3 nucleotide sequence: TGTGCCAGCAGTGAGACAGGGATAGGCGAGCAGTACTTC. Amino acids: CASSETGIGEQYF.

The V and J genes are TRBV27 and TRBJ2-2; 7 nucleotides align to TRBD1. CDR3 length: 17 amino acids. J was trimmed by 3 bases and V by 3 bases; bases with no gene match: 10. In germline, CDR1 is MNHEY, CDR2 SMNVEV (reference sequence). The CDR3 loop is CASSLRGRGQYTGELFF. The CDR3 DNA reads as TGTGCCAGCAGTTTGCGAGGAAGGGGGCAGTACACCGGGGAGCTGTTTTTT.

CDR3 amino acids: CASSFYGLAGVNEQFF. DNA for the CDR3: TGTGCCAGCAGTTTTTATGGACTAGCGGGAGTCAATGAGCAGTTCTTC. The rearrangement links TRBV28 to TRBJ2-1; 13 bases are a match to TRBD2. After removal of 3 bases from V and 6 bases from J, the junction contained 5 bases not matched to a gene. The germline V gene has CDR1 MDHEN and CDR2 SYDVKM. The CDR3 contains 16 residues. The full variable domain, with the rest looked up from reference TRBV28 and TRBJ2-1, is DVKVTQSSRYLVKRTGEKVFLECVQDMDHENMFWYRQDPGLGLRLIYFSYDVKMKEKGDIPEGYSVSREKKERFSLILESASTNQTSMYLCASSFYGLAGVNEQFFGPGTRLTVL.

The J gene is TRBJ1-5, the V gene TRBV2; D may be TRBD1 (5 bases). With 4 bases removed from V and 3 bases from J, the gap between germline ends came to 10 bases. The CDR3 runs to 14 residues. Per the germline V gene, CDR1 is SNHLY and CDR2 is FYNNEI. In nucleotides, the CDR3 is TGTGCCAGCAGTGGGGGCGGCCTCAATCAGCCCCAGCATTTT. As protein: CASSGGGLNQPQHF.

The chain uses TRBV27 and TRBJ2-1; D is ambiguous. The V gene lost 5 bases and the J gene lost 3 bases, with 11 bases spanning the gap. The germline CDR1 and CDR2 sequences are MNHEY and SMNVEV (reference sequence). The CDR3 is 14 residues long. CDR3 coding DNA: TGTGCCAGCAGTCCCGACTGGCTCTACAATGAGCAGTTCTTC. This gives the protein CASSPDWLYNEQFF.

The gene calls are TRBV7-8 and TRBJ2-7; D may be TRBD1 (6 bases). The germline CDR1 and CDR2 sequences are SGHVS and FQNEAQ. V gave up 2 bases and J gave up 3 bases, with 11 bases separating them. CDR3 length equals 14 residues. In DNA form, the CDR3 reads TGTGCCAGCAGCTTACAAGGGGGAGTCTACGAGCAGTACTTC. Translation: CASSLQGGVYEQYF.

The chain employs TRBV25-1 and TRBJ2-3, with D possibly matching TRBD1 (5 bases). The V end lost 8 bases, the J end lost 3 bases, and 12 bases lay between the germline ends. Per germline, CDR1 MGHDK and CDR2 SYGVNS. This CDR3 comprises 13 residues. This CDR3 is CASERQFTDTQYF. DNA for the CDR3: TGTGCCAGCGAGAGACAGTTTACAGATACGCAGTATTTT.

V usage is TRBV6-1 and J usage is TRBJ1-1; D call uncertain. Between the trimmed V and J ends, which lost 2 bases and 2 bases, there was a span of 15 bases. CDR3 length equals 16 residues. The germline V gene has CDR1 MNHNS and CDR2 SASEGT. CDR3 in DNA: TGTGCCAGCAGTGAACTTTACGGAGAAGCTAACACTGAAGCTTTCTTT. It yields the protein CASSELYGEANTEAFF.

J is TRBJ1-1 and V is TRBV13, with D hard to call. CDR1 PRHDT and CDR2 FYEKMQ come from the germline V gene (reference sequence). V lost 7 bases and J lost 7, with 7 bases in between. This CDR3 is 10 amino acids long. The CDR3 spells CASTRNEAFF. For the CDR3, the DNA is TGTGCCAGCACGCGGAATGAAGCTTTCTTT.

This rearrangement joins TRBV28 to TRBJ2-2; D is perhaps TRBD1 (5 bases). In germline, CDR1 is MDHEN, CDR2 SYDVKM. V lost 3 bases and J 6 bases, leaving 14 bases between the germline ends. This CDR3 is 15 amino acids long. CDR3 DNA: TGTGCCAGCAGTTTGGGGCAGGGATTCCCCGGGGAGCTGTTTTTT. Translation: CASSLGQGFPGELFF.